The TCR beta chain under discussion was sequenced for a study of blood T cell repertoires in COVID-19. Study-level information: T cells, B-cell-depleted T cells, or PBMCs provided the cDNA or gDNA that served as material.

V lost 5 bases, J lost 5 bases, and 15 bases lay in between. The CDR3 runs to 15 residues. CDR1 is SGHNT, CDR2 YENEEA, per germline. Source study methods: By means of reference gene primer amplification, nucleated cell counts were estimated. TCRdb's copy holds only in-frame clones and misses some; the assay was immunoSEQ multiplex PCR. That table furnishes V, J and clone size, whereas the DNA furnished D and trimming. Among about 77,000 clones listed, less than 85% were seen once. The sequenced sample was peripheral blood. This sequence was found in a woman between 65 and 79 years old with acute or convalescent COVID-19. V gene TRBV11-3 combines with J gene TRBJ2-2, with D unclear. CDR3 protein: CASSPQIGNTGELFF. Here the CDR3 DNA reads TGTGCCAGCAGCCCCCAAATCGGTAATACCGGGGAGCTGTTTTTT.